A selection of T cell receptor beta chains follows, all from one sample in a study of blood T cell repertoires in COVID-19. Using immunoSEQ multiplex PCR, the repertoire was profiled, and TCRdb retains in-frame clones only, with some absent. The sample has around 180,000 clones; roughly nine tenths are singletons. The specimen sequenced was peripheral blood. These TCRs come from a man in his 60s with acute or convalescent COVID-19. Each CDR3 is given with its conserved first and last residue. The order of the fields is J gene, V gene, CDR3 length, D gene, CDR3 protein. A D gene is named only where the DNA matches it firmly.

J: TRBJ2-4
V: TRBV27
length: 13
D: TRBD1
CDR3: CASRGQSKNIQYF

J: TRBJ2-3
V: TRBV11-2
length: 16
D: TRBD2
CDR3: CASSLLAGSRTDTQYF

J: TRBJ1-4
V: TRBV2
length: 15
D: TRBD1
CDR3: CASSARTGRTEKLFF

J: TRBJ2-1
V: TRBV24-1
length: 15
D: TRBD2
CDR3: CATSDRTSSRNEQFF

J: TRBJ1-6
V: TRBV9
length: 17
D: TRBD1
CDR3: CASSAGQGGSYNSPLHF

J: TRBJ2-5
V: TRBV6-2/TRBV6-3
length: 14
D: NA
CDR3: CASSYTRGRQTQYF

J: TRBJ1-4
V: TRBV5-4
length: 14
D: NA
CDR3: CASSPWGTNEKLFF

J: TRBJ2-3
V: TRBV24-1
length: 13
D: NA
CDR3: CATSDVRTDTQYF

J: TRBJ2-1
V: TRBV7-9
length: 15
D: TRBD1
CDR3: CASSSRDRANNEQFF

J: TRBJ2-3
V: TRBV21-1
length: 17
D: NA
CDR3: CASSKESGGCGTDTQYF

J: TRBJ2-1
V: TRBV2
length: 16
D: TRBD2
CDR3: CASSEAGGGWYNEQFF

J: TRBJ2-3
V: TRBV3-1/TRBV3-2
length: 15
D: TRBD1
CDR3: CASSLRQGSTDTQYF

J: TRBJ2-1
V: TRBV6-5
length: 14
D: TRBD1
CDR3: CASRRQGGRDEQFF

J: TRBJ1-2
V: TRBV5-1
length: 15
D: TRBD1
CDR3: CASSLGPGGNYGYTF

J: TRBJ2-1
V: TRBV9
length: 15
D: TRBD1
CDR3: CASSVAGTGYNEQFF

J: TRBJ1-2
V: TRBV7-8
length: 16
D: TRBD1
CDR3: CASSLGLGTGNYGYTF

J: TRBJ2-1
V: TRBV5-8
length: 15
D: TRBD2
CDR3: CASSLELAGAMEQFF

J: TRBJ2-2
V: TRBV19
length: 15
D: NA
CDR3: CASSRPVANTGELFF

J: TRBJ1-3
V: TRBV6-6
length: 15
D: NA
CDR3: CASSDGDGGRSTIYF

J: TRBJ2-3
V: TRBV7-9
length: 13
D: NA
CDR3: CASSLGASDTQYF

J: TRBJ1-1
V: TRBV24-1
length: 14
D: TRBD1
CDR3: CATSPGQGRTEAFF

J: TRBJ2-3
V: TRBV5-1
length: 15
D: TRBD1
CDR3: CASSLQGYSTDTQYF

J: TRBJ1-4
V: TRBV4-3
length: 13
D: NA
CDR3: CASSQAINEKLFF

J: TRBJ1-3
V: TRBV29-1
length: 16
D: NA
CDR3: CSVARDTGFSGNTIYF

J: TRBJ1-5
V: TRBV6-7
length: 17
D: NA
CDR3: CTRRLKWTHVSNQPQHF

J: TRBJ1-2
V: TRBV19
length: 13
D: NA
CDR3: CASSPGRDYGYTF

J: TRBJ1-2
V: TRBV20-1
length: 11
D: NA
CDR3: CSARNYGGYTF

J: TRBJ1-2
V: TRBV2
length: 15
D: TRBD1
CDR3: CASTQGEYSNYGYTF

J: TRBJ1-2
V: TRBV14
length: 17
D: TRBD1
CDR3: CASSQLRRQGGDYGYTF

J: TRBJ1-2
V: TRBV21-1
length: 12
D: NA
CDR3: CATGQDWYGYTF

J: TRBJ1-6
V: TRBV7-9
length: 14
D: NA
CDR3: CASSSGTNNSPLHF

J: TRBJ2-2
V: TRBV29-1
length: 14
D: TRBD1
CDR3: CSVSRTGNTGELFF

J: TRBJ1-5
V: TRBV9
length: 15
D: NA
CDR3: CASSLGGAGFQPQHF

J: TRBJ1-4
V: TRBV19
length: 15
D: NA
CDR3: CASSTLNLPAEKLFF

J: TRBJ1-1
V: TRBV18
length: 13
D: NA
CDR3: CASSRRQDTEAFF

J: TRBJ1-4
V: TRBV9
length: 15
D: TRBD1
CDR3: CASSPWTGINEKLFF

J: TRBJ1-1
V: TRBV5-1
length: 15
D: NA
CDR3: CASRVGQYMNTEAFF

J: TRBJ2-5
V: TRBV7-2
length: 18
D: TRBD1
CDR3: CASSVWGRGTGRFETQYF

J: TRBJ1-3
V: TRBV2
length: 15
D: NA
CDR3: CASSEGRASGNTIYF

J: TRBJ1-1
V: TRBV27
length: 11
D: TRBD1
CDR3: CASSSGGKAFF

J: TRBJ1-2
V: TRBV4-3
length: 15
D: TRBD1
CDR3: CASSQEDRLNYGYTF

J: TRBJ1-4
V: TRBV7-2
length: 18
D: TRBD1
CDR3: CASSLVGQGVFANEKLFF

J: TRBJ1-2
V: TRBV5-6
length: 12
D: NA
CDR3: CASSLRGYGYTF

J: TRBJ1-5
V: TRBV28
length: 17
D: NA
CDR3: CASSSNPTGIRNQPQHF

J: TRBJ2-3
V: TRBV24-1
length: 12
D: TRBD2
CDR3: CATGTTGDTQYF

J: TRBJ2-5
V: TRBV24-1
length: 16
D: NA
CDR3: CATSDRRQGRGETQYF

J: TRBJ2-3
V: TRBV2
length: 12
D: NA
CDR3: CASSPGTDTQYF

J: TRBJ1-4
V: TRBV29-1
length: 15
D: TRBD1
CDR3: CSVENGQDGNEKLFF

J: TRBJ2-3
V: TRBV24-1
length: 13
D: TRBD2
CDR3: CATSDLGTSGQYF

J: TRBJ2-2
V: TRBV30
length: 15
D: NA
CDR3: CAWSVPRQNTGELFF

J: TRBJ2-1
V: TRBV7-2
length: 15
D: TRBD2
CDR3: CASRSLAGDYNEQFF